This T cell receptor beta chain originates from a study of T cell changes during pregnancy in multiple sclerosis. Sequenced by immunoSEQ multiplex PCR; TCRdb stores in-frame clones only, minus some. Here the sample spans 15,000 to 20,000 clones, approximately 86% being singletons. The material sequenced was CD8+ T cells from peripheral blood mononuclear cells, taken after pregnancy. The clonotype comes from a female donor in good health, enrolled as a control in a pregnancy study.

CDR3 loop: CASSGLAGGADTQYF. In DNA form, the CDR3 reads TGTGCCAGCAGTGGACTAGCGGGAGGGGCAGATACGCAGTATTTT. The V call is TRBV6-1, the J call TRBJ2-3; TRBD2 agrees at 14 bases. Per the germline V gene, CDR1 is MNHNS and CDR2 is SASEGT. Trimming at V came to 4 bases and at J to 4 bases, leaving 1 base not matched to a gene. The CDR3 has 15 residues.